The next 18 T cell receptor beta chains were all read from a single sample in a study of tumor and adjacent non-tumor tissue in lung cancer (dated by TCRdb to 2017 to 2018). RNA was isolated from bulk unsorted tissue, and RNA quality was assessed with a NanoDrop ND-1000 and an Agilent 2100. Libraries were prepared through multiplex PCR. TCRdb names Illumina HiSeq 2500 as the instrument used. Following protocols modified from ARM-PCR, the researchers constructed TCRbeta libraries through three rounds of nested PCR with primers (Table S4). The public sequencing data were trimmed at Q25 with fastp and processed into clonotypes with MiXCR by TCRdb, which kept only in-frame beta chains. When rows share a CDR3 protein, they turn into one entry using the most common DNA and genes. This sample is represented by about 75,000 distinct CDR3 sequences; over 70% of them were singletons. The top ten clones comprise more than 10% of the sample.

Sequenced material: lung tumor tissue. The receptors shown here come from a woman between 45 and 60 years old with non-small cell lung cancer.

Comments on this clonotype: An end of the junction does not agree with germline; a read error may underlie this. This chain connects TRBV4-1 to TRBJ1-2; D is ambiguous. Looked up from germline, CDR1 is MGHRA and CDR2 is YSYEKL. The CDR3 is made up of 11 amino acids. In DNA, the CDR3 is TGCGCCAGCATCCAAACTAATGGCTACACCTTC. Translation: CASIQTNGYTF.

In regard to this clonotype: With a much larger clone just one base away, this may be a read error. The missing conserved phenylalanine or tryptophan at the end of this CDR3 makes a read error likely. The genes are TRBV5-1 and TRBJ2-7, with D possibly being TRBD1 (5 bases). Trimming pared 4 bases from V and 3 bases from J, leaving 17 bases between. Germline V lookup: CDR1 SGHRS, CDR2 YFSETQ. The CDR3 has 15 residues. The CDR3 loop is CASSPGHGGDYEQYL. The CDR3 DNA reads as TGCGCCAGCAGCCCTGGACACGGTGGTGACTACGAGCAGTACCTC.

There are many counts of this clonotype. The chain joins TRBV6-1 to TRBJ1-6; no clear D gene. This CDR3 contains 12 residues. Trimming removed 6 bases from V and 7 bases from J, with 7 bases in between. CDR1 and CDR2 (germline): MNHNS, SASEGT. The CDR3 nucleotides are TGTGCCAGCAGCATGGGGAATTCACCCCTCCACTTT. Amino acids: CASSMGNSPLHF.

For this clonotype: A read error may produce the germline difference seen at one junction end. The CDR3, as DNA: TGTGCCAGCGATCCGGGTCTAAGCGGTAACATTCAGTGCTTC. Translated, it gives CASDPGLSGNIQCF. The chain couples TRBV2 to TRBJ2-4, with a weak D call TRBD2 (5 bases). This CDR3 spans 14 amino acids. Germline V gives CDR1 SNHLY, CDR2 FYNNEI.

To note about this clonotype: A read error may produce the germline difference seen at one junction end. The genes are TRBV11-2 and TRBJ2-7; D is unresolved. Per germline, CDR1 SGHAT and CDR2 FQNNGV. This CDR3 is built from 14 residues. CDR3 DNA: TGTGCCAGCAGTCTTACGGAGACTGCCTACGAGCAATACTTC. Residues: CASSLTETAYEQYF.

This clonotype was detected a few times. A much larger clonotype is one base distant, so this may be a read error. V gene TRBV20-1 combines with J gene TRBJ2-3; 10 bases match TRBD2. CDR3 size: 11 residues. CDR1 is DFQATT and CDR2 is SNEGSKA in the germline V gene (reference sequence). This chain's CDR3 is CSVLAGDAQYF. The CDR3 nucleotides are TGCAGTGTGCTAGCGGGAGATGCGCAGTATTTT.

On this clonotype: Because the CDR3 is missing its conserved closing phenylalanine or tryptophan, this is likely a read error. The chain has TRBV6-1 and TRBJ2-4; perhaps TRBD1 as D (5 bases). The CDR3 has 17 amino acids. Germline-derived CDR1 and CDR2 are MNHNS and SASEGT. CDR3 residues: CASNFEAWEQAKNIQYL. The CDR3 coding sequence is TGTGCCAGCAACTTCGAGGCCTGGGAACAGGCCAAAAACATACAGTACTTA.

Regarding this clonotype: One end of the junction does not line up with germline, which may come from a read error. CDR3 DNA: TGCAGCGTTGTTCGGGGACTAGCTGACGGTGAGCAGCTCTTC. This codes for CSVVRGLADGEQLF. The chain has TRBV29-1 and TRBJ2-1; 9 positions match TRBD2. The CDR3 consists of 14 residues. The germline V gene encodes CDR1 SQVTM and CDR2 ANQGSEA.

As to this clonotype: Given the absence of the conserved phenylalanine or tryptophan at the CDR3 end, a read error is likely. DNA for the CDR3: TGCAGCGTTGAACCCCACGGGACAGGGGATACTAGAGAGCAGTACTAC. This encodes CSVEPHGTGDTREQYY. The V and J genes are TRBV29-1 and TRBJ2-7; 10 positions agree with TRBD1. The CDR3 runs 16 residues. V trimming: 2 bases; J trimming: 7 bases; junction bases outside the gene matches: 14. In germline, CDR1 is SQVTM, CDR2 ANQGSEA.

As for this clonotype: At one end, the junction sequence differs from germline, possibly due to a read error. The CDR3 reads CAGSRHALGLTNAGELFF. The CDR3 DNA sequence: TGTGCCGGCAGTAGACACGCCTTGGGACTAACGAACGCCGGGGAGCTGTTTTTT. The genes are TRBV12-3 or TRBV12-4 and TRBJ2-2, with 7 positions matching TRBD2. The CDR3 runs 18 residues.

As for this clonotype: The junction does not match germline at one end; this may be a read error. The chain joins TRBV28 to TRBJ2-7; TRBD2 matches 9 bases. The CDR3 totals 20 residues. Per the germline V gene, CDR1 is MDHEN and CDR2 is SYDVKM. The CDR3 nucleotides are TGTGTCAGCAGTCCCCATCCGGGACTAGCTGGAGTAACTTCCTCCTACGAGCAGTACTTC. As protein: CVSSPHPGLAGVTSSYEQYF.

Many counts were recorded for this clonotype. The chain has TRBV11-2 and TRBJ2-2; TRBD2 matches 9 bases. Germline assignment: CDR1 SGHAT and CDR2 FQNNGV. The CDR3 runs 15 residues. V was pared by 3 bases and J by 4 bases, with 3 bases of the junction left unmatched. The CDR3 sequence: CASSLGGRATGELFF. The CDR3 DNA reads as TGTGCCAGCAGCTTGGGCGGGAGGGCCACCGGGGAGCTGTTTTTT.

As regards this clonotype: One end of the junction varies from germline; a read error may be responsible. The chain has TRBV6-5 and TRBJ1-3, with D possibly being TRBD1 (5 bases). The CDR3 totals 15 residues. Germline loops: CDR1 MNHEY, CDR2 SVGAGI. CDR3 region: CVSSYSGQVGNTIYF. Written as DNA, the CDR3 is TGTGTCAGCAGTTACTCGGGGCAGGTTGGAAACACCATATATTTT.

The chain joins TRBV7-9 to TRBJ2-4; weak D call: TRBD2 (5 bases). The CDR3 extends over 14 amino acids. V lost 2 bases and J 8 bases, leaving 13 bases between the germline ends. Germline V lookup: CDR1 SEHNR, CDR2 FQNEAQ (reference sequence). The CDR3: CASSLSVRTHIQYF. For the CDR3, the DNA is TGTGCCAGCAGCTTATCGGTAAGGACTCACATTCAGTACTTC.

This clonotype was seen a handful of times. A much larger clone differs from this one at a single base, so this may be a read error. V usage is TRBV5-6 and J usage is TRBJ1-2; D remains unclear. The length of the CDR3 is 14 residues. Germline CDR1 SGHDT, CDR2 YYEEEE. DNA for the CDR3: TGTGCCAGCAACTTGGGAAGCCCCGTTTATGGCTACACCTTC. Amino acids: CASNLGSPVYGYTF.

The V and J genes are TRBV6-5 and TRBJ1-2; no clear D gene. CDR1 is MNHEY, CDR2 SVGAGI, per germline. Trimming stripped 6 bases from V and 6 bases from J, with 8 bases between. This CDR3 has 11 residues. The CDR3 region is CASSYGNGYTF. The CDR3 DNA reads TGTGCCAGCAGCTATGGCAATGGCTACACCTTC.

This chain links TRBV12-3 or TRBV12-4 with TRBJ2-1; D unclear. CDR3 length: 12 residues. The germline V and J ends were trimmed by 11 bases and 7 bases, with 15 bases remaining between them. This CDR3 reads CACSLSRNEQFF. CDR3 nucleotide sequence: TGTGCCTGTAGTTTATCGCGGAATGAGCAGTTCTTC.

The V and J genes are TRBV18 and TRBJ2-2; D is possibly TRBD2 (5 bases). CDR3 length: 14 amino acids. The germline V and J ends were trimmed by 4 bases and 2 bases, with 8 bases remaining between them. Germline V CDR1 and CDR2: KGHSH, LQKENI. CDR3 DNA: TGTGCCAGCTCACGAGGGTTTAACACCGGGGAGCTGTTTTTT. This sequence encodes CASSRGFNTGELFF.